The 19 T cell receptor beta chains below were found in one sample sequenced in a study of blood T cell repertoires in COVID-19. TCRdb keeps only in-frame clones here, not all; method: immunoSEQ multiplex PCR. Among over 150,000 clones listed, less than 90% were seen once. Sequencing used peripheral blood. These receptors all come from a man aged 18 to 29 with active or convalescent COVID-19.

The chain joins TRBV5-4 to TRBJ1-6; TRBD1 matches at 7 bases. The CDR3 spans 16 residues. Germline V gene lookup returns CDR1 SGHNT and CDR2 YYREEE (reference sequence). The V gene end was trimmed by 4 bases and the J gene end by 0 bases; junction bases not matched to a gene: 4. The CDR3 spells CASSLDRSSYNSPLHF. DNA for the CDR3: TGTGCCAGCAGCCTGGACAGGAGCTCCTATAATTCACCCCTCCACTTT.

This chain links TRBV6-2 or TRBV6-3 with TRBJ2-3, with 15 nucleotides matching TRBD2. Per germline, CDR1 MNHEY and CDR2 SVGEGT. V lost 2 bases to trimming and J lost 1 base; unmatched junction nucleotides: 4. This CDR3 spans 18 amino acids. The CDR3 loop reads CASSYPGLAGGGTDTQYF. In DNA, the CDR3 is TGTGCCAGCAGTTACCCTGGACTAGCGGGGGGGGGCACAGATACGCAGTATTTT.

The CDR3, as DNA: TGTGCCAGCAGTTACTCTAGGACAGGATATAACTATGGCTACACCTTC. Its protein is CASSYSRTGYNYGYTF. The gene calls are TRBV6-5 and TRBJ1-2, with 7 bases fitting TRBD1. The CDR3 is 16 residues long. V lost 0 bases, J lost 1 base, and 5 bases stayed unmatched. The germline V gene encodes CDR1 MNHEY and CDR2 SVGAGI.

V usage is TRBV18 and J usage is TRBJ2-2; the match to TRBD1 covers 8 bases. The V and J ends lost 0 bases and 2 bases, in that order; junction bases with no gene match: 5. The germline V gene encodes CDR1 KGHSH and CDR2 LQKENI. The length of the CDR3 is 17 residues. The CDR3 is CASSPPAGGENTGELFF. DNA for the CDR3: TGTGCCAGCTCACCACCGGCAGGGGGCGAAAACACCGGGGAGCTGTTTTTT.

This rearrangement joins TRBV19 to TRBJ2-7, with TRBD1 identical over 9 bases. The length of the CDR3 is 14 residues. With 5 bases clipped from V and 6 bases from J, the junction kept 8 bases outside the gene matches. CDR1 and CDR2 from the germline V gene are LNHDA and SQIVND (reference sequence). CDR3 region: CASSSGTGSSEQYF. CDR3 bases: TGTGCCAGTAGTTCGGGGACAGGGTCGAGCGAGCAGTACTTC.

This sequence joins TRBV11-2 and TRBJ2-7, with TRBD1 as a possible D gene (6 bases). Germline-derived CDR1 and CDR2 are SGHAT and FQNNGV. With 1 base removed from V and 2 bases from J, the gap between germline ends came to 9 bases. The CDR3 loop spans 14 amino acids. The CDR3 bases are TGTGCCAGCAGCTTAGGAGGGGGACCCTACGAGCAGTACTTC. This translates into CASSLGGGPYEQYF.

This chain uses TRBV7-9 with TRBJ2-5; tentatively, D is TRBD2 (6 bases). The V gene lost 1 base and the J gene lost 4 bases, with 13 bases spanning the gap. The CDR3 extends over 15 amino acids. The germline V gene has CDR1 SEHNR and CDR2 FQNEAQ (reference sequence). CDR3 coding DNA: TGTGCCAGCAGCTTAGGGGGGACTCGGTCAGAGACCCAGTACTTC. Amino acid sequence: CASSLGGTRSETQYF. Looking up the rest from reference TRBV7-9 and TRBJ2-5 gives the full variable domain: DTGVSQNPRHKITKRGQNVTFRCDPISEHNRLYWYRQTLGQGPEFLTYFQNEAQLEKSRLLSDRFSAERPKGSFSTLEIQRTEQGDSAMYLCASSLGGTRSETQYFGPGTRLLVL.

This chain connects TRBV7-9 to TRBJ1-6; D uncertain. Germline V gene lookup returns CDR1 SEHNR and CDR2 FQNEAQ (reference sequence). Trimming shortened V by 7 bases and J by 8 bases, and 6 bases separated the two germline ends. The CDR3 runs 11 residues. CDR3 sequence (DNA): TGTGCCAGCATGCGGGATTCACCCCTCCACTTT. Translation: CASMRDSPLHF.

This clone has only a few counts. The chain carries TRBV2 and TRBJ1-4; unclear D gene. This CDR3 region has 14 residues. Germline lookup yields CDR1 SNHLY and CDR2 FYNNEI. V gave up 6 bases and J gave up 5 bases, with 13 bases separating them. The CDR3 protein is CASRSSRNNEKLFF. CDR3 DNA: TGTGCCAGCAGGTCTAGCAGGAACAATGAAAAACTGTTTTTT. Full variable domain (rest looked up from reference TRBV2 and TRBJ1-4): EPEVTQTPSHQVTQMGQEVILRCVPISNHLYFYWYRQILGQKVEFLVSFYNNEISEKSEIFDDQFSVERPDGSNFTLKIRSTKLEDSAMYFCASRSSRNNEKLFFGSGTQLSVL.

The rearrangement links TRBV28 to TRBJ1-5; 10 bases are shared with TRBD1. The CDR3 loop spans 18 amino acids. CDR1 is MDHEN and CDR2 is SYDVKM in the germline V gene. The J segment lost 0 bases and the V segment lost 5 bases, leaving 10 bases of the junction unmatched. The CDR3 is CASSDRDRGLYSNQPQHF. CDR3 nucleotides: TGTGCCAGCAGTGACCGGGACAGGGGCCTCTATAGCAATCAGCCCCAGCATTTT.

The rearrangement links TRBV4-3 to TRBJ2-7, with 7 bases lining up with TRBD1. The V and J ends lost 0 bases and 3 bases, in that order; junction bases with no gene match: 5. This CDR3 spans 15 amino acids. Germline V gene sequence: CDR1 LGHNA, CDR2 YSLEER. CDR3 amino acids: CASSQELRGLYEQYF. The CDR3 DNA sequence: TGCGCCAGCAGCCAAGAACTAAGGGGGCTCTACGAGCAGTACTTC.

J is TRBJ2-5 and V is TRBV5-6; TRBD2 aligns across 8 bases. The CDR3 extends over 16 amino acids. Germline assignment: CDR1 SGHDT and CDR2 YYEEEE. V gave up 1 base and J gave up 5 bases; unmatched junction bases: 10. CDR3 amino acids: CASSLTTSEGTETQYF. The CDR3 region has the DNA TGTGCCAGCAGCTTGACGACTAGCGAGGGGACGGAGACCCAGTACTTC.

The chain uses TRBV20-1 and TRBJ1-1; D gene unclear. The CDR3 consists of 11 residues. V lost 6 bases, J lost 7 bases, and 12 bases lay in between. CDR1 and CDR2 (germline): DFQATT, SNEGSKA (reference sequence). This CDR3 is CSAPVRGEAFF. In DNA form, the CDR3 reads TGCAGTGCCCCGGTGCGGGGTGAAGCTTTCTTT.

V gene TRBV4-2 combines with J gene TRBJ2-3, with 14 bases fitting TRBD2. The ends lost 1 base at V and 6 bases at J; junction bases unmatched: 9. CDR3 length: 18 amino acids. Germline V gene lookup returns CDR1 LGHNA and CDR2 YNFKEQ. The CDR3 region is CASSQGGLAGAAEDTQYF. The CDR3 nucleotides read TGTGCCAGCAGCCAAGGGGGACTAGCGGGAGCGGCGGAGGATACGCAGTATTTT.

The rearrangement links TRBV27 to TRBJ2-7; D might be TRBD1 (5 bases). Trimming pared 5 bases from V and 4 bases from J, leaving 12 bases between. There are 13 residues in the CDR3. Germline-derived CDR1 and CDR2 are MNHEY and SMNVEV (reference sequence). CDR3 nucleotides: TGTGCCAGCAGTAAAACCAGGGAATACGAGCAGTACTTC. Amino acids: CASSKTREYEQYF.

V and J are TRBV7-5 and TRBJ2-3; the D segment call TRBD2 is taken from the table without a DNA check. TRBV7-5 counts as a pseudogene. The CDR3 is 12 amino acids. The CDR3 bases are TGTGTCAGACGGTCGCTCCCAGATACGCAGTATTTT. Amino acid sequence: CVRRSLPDTQYF.

This chain joins TRBV6-4 and TRBJ2-1; 7 nucleotides match TRBD1. Trimming cost V 2 bases and J 7 bases; bases outside gene matches: 2. Germline CDR1 reads MRHNA; CDR2 reads SNTAGT. The CDR3 runs to 13 residues. CDR3 nucleotides: TGTGCCAGCAGTGACGGGGACAGAAATGAGCAGTTCTTC. This sequence encodes CASSDGDRNEQFF.

The chain employs TRBV6-5 and TRBJ1-5; D may be TRBD1 (6 bases). Germline V gives CDR1 MNHEY, CDR2 SVGAGI. The CDR3 extends over 15 amino acids. The ends were cut back, 10 bases at V and 2 bases at J, with 18 bases in the middle. CDR3 coding DNA: TGTGCCACCGAGAGGTTAGGGGGAGGCAATCAGCCCCAGCATTTT. Protein: CATERLGGGNQPQHF.

V is TRBV30 and J is TRBJ1-6; D uncertain. The CDR3 length is 12 residues. From germline, CDR1 is GTSNPN and CDR2 SVGIG (reference sequence). The V end lost 5 bases, the J end lost 13 bases, and 15 bases lay between the germline ends. The CDR3 loop is CAWELGVRPLHF. In DNA, the CDR3 is TGTGCCTGGGAGCTCGGGGTCCGGCCCCTCCACTTT.